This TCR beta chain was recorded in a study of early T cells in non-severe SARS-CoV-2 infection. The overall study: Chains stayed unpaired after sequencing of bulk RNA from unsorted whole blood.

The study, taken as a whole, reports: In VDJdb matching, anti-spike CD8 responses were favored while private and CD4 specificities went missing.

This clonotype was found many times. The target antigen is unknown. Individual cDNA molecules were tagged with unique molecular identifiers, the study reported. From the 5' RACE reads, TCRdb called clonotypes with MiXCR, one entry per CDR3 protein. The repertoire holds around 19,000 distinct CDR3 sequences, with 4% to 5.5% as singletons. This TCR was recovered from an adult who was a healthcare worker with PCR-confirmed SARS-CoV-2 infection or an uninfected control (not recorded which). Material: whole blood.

Here the CDR3 reads CASSYSPSGGIYNEQFF. The DNA of the CDR3 is TGTGCCAGCAGTTACAGCCCTAGCGGGGGGATTTACAATGAGCAGTTCTTC. The chain uses TRBV6-5 and TRBJ2-1; TRBD2 agrees at 11 bases. CDR3 length: 17 residues. Per the germline V gene, CDR1 is MNHEY and CDR2 is SVGAGI. The V and J ends lost 2 bases and 4 bases, in that order; junction bases with no gene match: 7.